A single sample gave rise to the 27 T cell receptor beta chains below, sequenced in a study of regulatory T cells in long-lasting Graves disease. CDR3-region Arm-PCR and iRepertoire HTBI primers produced the TCR beta libraries. One entry per CDR3 protein, called by TCRdb with MiXCR from the multiplex PCR reads. The sample records about 450,000 distinct CDR3 sequences, 12% to 15% being singletons. The time point here: newly diagnosed GD, antithyroid drugs for less than 3 months. The TCR library was made from RNA that had been extracted from PBMCs in TRIzol. These data are also associated with another study on T cells in Graves' hyperthyroidism and ophthalmopathy.

The material sequenced was peripheral blood mononuclear cells (PBMCs), taken at new diagnosis, from a patient treated with antithyroid drugs. The receptors stem from a woman between 45 and 65 years old with Graves disease.

V usage is TRBV5-1 and J usage is TRBJ2-1, with TRBD2 identical over 10 bases. J lost 10 bases, V lost 4 bases, and 14 bases had no gene match. CDR3 size: 16 residues. Germline-derived CDR1 and CDR2 are SGHRS and YFSETQ. The CDR3 here is CASSQASGRAPKEQFF. CDR3 bases: TGCGCCAGCAGCCAGGCTAGCGGGAGAGCTCCTAAAGAGCAGTTCTTC.

This clonotype showed up just a few times. J is TRBJ2-1 and V is TRBV4-1; D not resolved. V lost 0 bases and J 9 bases, leaving 6 bases between the germline ends. CDR3 length: 12 residues. CDR1 is MGHRA, CDR2 YSYEKL, per germline. In nucleotides, the CDR3 is TGCGCCAGCAGCCAAGAGGTGGGTGAGCAGTTCTTC. This codes for CASSQEVGEQFF.

In its sample, this clonotype was seen many times. The chain has TRBV29-1 and TRBJ1-5; D gene ambiguous. Trimming cost V 6 bases and J 7 bases, with 16 bases left between them. The CDR3 is 13 residues long. In germline, CDR1 is SQVTM, CDR2 ANQGSEA. CDR3 region: CSVTESGTQPQHF. The CDR3 bases are TGCAGCGTCACCGAGTCAGGTACGCAGCCCCAGCATTTT.

In this sample, this clonotype turned up many times. The chain joins TRBV3-1 to TRBJ1-5, with 7 bases that match TRBD1. This CDR3 region has 15 residues. The trim removed 0 bases at V and 6 bases at J, leaving 5 bases unmatched. Germline V CDR1 and CDR2: LGHDT, YNNKEL (reference sequence). The CDR3: CASSQDRQGGQPQHF. The CDR3 DNA reads TGTGCCAGCAGCCAAGATCGACAGGGTGGTCAGCCCCAGCATTTT.

This clonotype was recorded many times. The V gene is TRBV3-1, the J gene TRBJ1-1; no definite D call. Germline assignment: CDR1 LGHDT and CDR2 YNNKEL (reference sequence). The CDR3 is 13 amino acids. V lost 4 bases to trimming and J lost 3 bases, with 9 bases between them. CDR3 nucleotide sequence: TGTGCCAGCAGCCCACACCTGGACACTGAAGCTTTCTTT. It specifies CASSPHLDTEAFF. The full variable domain, with the rest looked up from reference TRBV3-1 and TRBJ1-1, is DTAVSQTPKYLVTQMGNDKSIKCEQNLGHDTMYWYKQDSKKFLKIMFSYNNKELIINETVPNRFSPKSPDKAHLNLHINSLELGDSAVYFCASSPHLDTEAFFGQGTRLTVV.

This clonotype was seen a handful of times. V is TRBV18 and J is TRBJ2-5; 7 bases fit TRBD2. From germline, CDR1 is KGHSH and CDR2 LQKENI. CDR3 length equals 14 residues. V shed 1 base, J shed 5 bases, and the junction held 4 bases outside the gene matches. In nucleotides, the CDR3 is TGTGCCAGCTCACCACGGGAGGGCGGGGAGACCCAGTACTTC. Encoded protein: CASSPREGGETQYF.

This clonotype was seen many times. The chain uses TRBV27 and TRBJ2-3; 9 positions match TRBD1. Germline-derived CDR1 and CDR2 are MNHEY and SMNVEV (reference sequence). CDR3 size: 18 residues. The ends lost 3 bases at V and 1 base at J; junction bases unmatched: 11. CDR3 DNA sequence: TGTGCCAGCAGTTTCGGGACAGGGCGGGATTGGCGCACAGATACGCAGTATTTT. Its translation is CASSFGTGRDWRTDTQYF.

V usage is TRBV9 and J usage is TRBJ2-7; D is ambiguous. The CDR3 is 13 residues long. Deletions cut 2 bases from V and 3 bases from J, with 9 bases between. CDR1 and CDR2 (germline): SGDLS, YYNGEE. The CDR3 here is CASSVTIGYEQYF. CDR3 sequence (DNA): TGTGCCAGCAGCGTGACAATTGGCTACGAGCAGTACTTC.

At least ten counts were recorded for this clonotype. The chain is built from TRBV3-1 and TRBJ2-3; D not resolved. Germline V gives CDR1 LGHDT, CDR2 YNNKEL (reference sequence). The CDR3 totals 12 residues. Trimming stripped 1 base from V and 5 bases from J, with 4 bases between. CDR3 region: CASSQVEDTQYF. The CDR3 nucleotides read TGTGCCAGCAGCCAAGTCGAAGATACGCAGTATTTT.

This clonotype was detected ten times or more. The gene calls are TRBV6-1 and TRBJ1-1; D ambiguous. Germline CDR1 MNHNS, CDR2 SASEGT. The V and J ends lost 6 bases and 1 base respectively, with 9 bases between them. The CDR3 is 13 residues long. CDR3 sequence: CASRNDQNTEAFF. CDR3 DNA sequence: TGTGCCAGCAGAAACGACCAGAACACTGAAGCTTTCTTT.

CDR3 coding DNA: TGTGCCACCAGTCACGGGGGGGGCACCGGGGAGCTGTTTTTT. It yields the protein CATSHGGGTGELFF. The rearrangement uses TRBV24-1 and TRBJ2-2, with TRBD2 matching 8 bases. The germline V gene encodes CDR1 KGHDR and CDR2 SFDVKD. J lost 4 bases, V lost 6 bases, and 3 bases had no gene match. The CDR3 has 14 amino acids.

In this sample, this clonotype turned up many times. This chain joins TRBV6-2 or TRBV6-3 and TRBJ1-5; the match to TRBD1 covers 9 bases. The CDR3 sequence is 15 residues long. CDR1 and CDR2 (germline): MNHEY, SVGEGT. V shed 4 bases and J 3 bases; nucleotides not matched to a gene: 4. The CDR3 DNA reads TGTGCCAGCAGTTTACAGGGGGCTGACAATCAGCCCCAGCATTTT. Its protein product is CASSLQGADNQPQHF.

Points on this clonotype: The junction departs from the called germline gene at one end, perhaps through a read error. The chain carries TRBV18 and TRBJ1-5, with TRBD1 matching over 7 bases. The CDR3 runs to 15 residues. The germline V gene encodes CDR1 KGHSH and CDR2 LQKENI. CDR3 sequence reads: CASSVRDRSNEPQHF. CDR3 in DNA: TGTGCCAGCTCCGTCCGGGACAGAAGCAATGAGCCCCAGCATTTT.

At least ten counts were recorded for this clonotype. The chain joins TRBV6-1 to TRBJ2-7, with D perhaps matching TRBD1 or TRBD2 (6 bases each). This CDR3 comprises 16 residues. V was clipped by 4 bases and J by 4 bases, with 20 bases between them. Per germline, CDR1 MNHNS and CDR2 SASEGT. The CDR3: CASSGQEGGDFYEQYF. CDR3 DNA: TGTGCCAGCAGTGGACAGGAGGGCGGGGATTTTTACGAGCAGTACTTC.

This clonotype has at least ten counts. The chain's CDR3 is CASKTAANYGYTF. CDR3 DNA sequence: TGTGCCAGCAAGACAGCTGCTAACTATGGCTACACCTTC. This chain uses TRBV6-1 with TRBJ1-2; D possibly corresponds to TRBD1 (5 bases). Germline V lookup: CDR1 MNHNS, CDR2 SASEGT. Trimming took off 7 bases at V and 0 bases at J, with 9 bases between the two ends. This CDR3 spans 13 amino acids.

This clonotype appeared a few times. The V call is TRBV30, the J call TRBJ1-2; no clear D gene. Looked up from germline, CDR1 is GTSNPN and CDR2 is SVGIG (reference sequence). The CDR3 has 15 amino acids. The V and J ends lost 0 bases and 4 bases respectively, with 15 bases between them. CDR3 in amino acids: CAWSVHGVFPYGYTF. For the CDR3, the DNA is TGTGCCTGGAGTGTACATGGGGTGTTTCCCTATGGCTACACCTTC.

This clonotype was observed a single time. The gene calls are TRBV18 and TRBJ2-4; maybe TRBD1 (7 bases). This CDR3 is built from 17 residues. The V and J ends lost 0 bases and 5 bases respectively, with 17 bases between them. Germline assignment: CDR1 KGHSH and CDR2 LQKENI. The CDR3 reads CASSPPSGGRVQNIQYF. CDR3 bases: TGTGCCAGCTCACCACCGTCAGGGGGGCGCGTCCAAAACATTCAGTACTTC.

The sample holds a few counts of this clonotype. The rearrangement joins TRBV4-1 to TRBJ2-7; 11 nucleotides line up with TRBD2. The length of the CDR3 is 15 residues. The junction had 4 bases not matched to a gene; V was cut back by 3 bases and J by 3 bases. Per germline, CDR1 MGHRA and CDR2 YSYEKL. This chain's CDR3 is CASSQGTSGFYEQYF. CDR3 nucleotide sequence: TGCGCCAGCAGCCAGGGGACTAGCGGCTTCTACGAGCAGTACTTC.

This clonotype appeared a few times. The gene calls are TRBV12-5 and TRBJ2-1, with D possibly matching TRBD1 (6 bases). The V end lost 3 bases, the J end lost 6 bases, and 6 bases lay between the germline ends. The CDR3 loop spans 12 amino acids. In germline, CDR1 is LGHNT, CDR2 FRNRAP. The chain's CDR3 is CASGLGGNEQFF. The DNA of the CDR3 is TGTGCTAGTGGTTTAGGGGGCAATGAGCAGTTCTTC.

This clonotype was detected only a few times. V is TRBV20-1 and J is TRBJ2-3; no clear D. The V gene lost 1 base and the J gene lost 5 bases, with 16 bases spanning the gap. From germline, CDR1 is DFQATT and CDR2 SNEGSKA (reference sequence). This CDR3 region has 15 residues. CDR3 sequence (DNA): TGCAGTGCTAGAGGACGTAACCCAGTAGGAGATACGCAGTATTTT. This encodes CSARGRNPVGDTQYF.

This clonotype was seen many times. V gene TRBV29-1 combines with J gene TRBJ2-7; D remains ambiguous. The CDR3 runs to 11 residues. Trimming left V 2 bases short and J 1 base short, with 3 bases between. CDR1 and CDR2 from the germline V gene are SQVTM and ANQGSEA. CDR3 protein: CSVEQSYEQYF. CDR3 in DNA: TGCAGCGTTGAACAGTCCTACGAGCAGTACTTC.

To note about this clonotype: A much larger clone sits a single nucleotide away, making a read error possible. The rearrangement joins TRBV9 to TRBJ2-2; TRBD2 agrees at 11 bases. Per the germline V gene, CDR1 is SGDLS and CDR2 is YYNGEE. The CDR3 spans 19 residues. CDR3 coding DNA: TGTGTCAGCACCTCCTACGCCGAAACTAGCGGGGGCGGGGCCGGGGAGCTGTTTTTT. Residues: CVSTSYAETSGGGAGELFF.

This clonotype was counted at least ten times. This chain links TRBV7-8 with TRBJ2-5; D is perhaps TRBD1 or TRBD2 (5 bases each). The CDR3 spans 13 residues. Germline assignment: CDR1 SGHVS and CDR2 FQNEAQ. V gave up 5 bases and J gave up 6 bases, with 13 bases separating them. The CDR3 DNA reads as TGTGCCAGCAGCCCCCGGGACCGGCAGACCCAGTACTTC. Residues: CASSPRDRQTQYF.

The chain combines TRBV5-1 with TRBJ2-3; perhaps D is TRBD1 or TRBD2 (6 bases each). The CDR3 is made up of 14 amino acids. The germline V gene has CDR1 SGHRS and CDR2 YFSETQ. Trimming shortened V by 4 bases and J by 2 bases, and 11 bases separated the two germline ends. The CDR3 reads CASSEGGVTDTQYF. The CDR3 nucleotides are TGCGCCAGCAGCGAGGGGGGAGTCACAGATACGCAGTATTTT.

This clonotype was seen a few times. J is TRBJ2-4 and V is TRBV6-5; tentatively, D is TRBD1 (6 bases). V was shortened by 2 bases and J by 0 bases, with 8 bases between the two germline ends. The CDR3 contains 15 residues. Per the germline V gene, CDR1 is MNHEY and CDR2 is SVGAGI. The CDR3 DNA reads as TGTGCCAGCAGTTACGGGGGCGTAGCCAAAAACATTCAGTACTTC. As protein: CASSYGGVAKNIQYF.

This clonotype was detected ten times or more. The rearrangement uses TRBV2 and TRBJ2-2, with 8 bases fitting TRBD2. The trim removed 3 bases at V and 4 bases at J, leaving 4 bases unmatched. CDR3 length: 15 amino acids. Germline V gene lookup returns CDR1 SNHLY and CDR2 FYNNEI. For the CDR3, the DNA is TGTGCCAGCAGTGAGTCGGGAGGGGTCACCGGGGAGCTGTTTTTT. This sequence encodes CASSESGGVTGELFF.

The V call is TRBV4-1, the J call TRBJ2-7; 8 bases map to TRBD2. V lost 0 bases, J lost 7 bases, and 8 bases stayed unmatched. CDR3 size: 15 residues. CDR1 and CDR2 (germline): MGHRA, YSYEKL. CDR3 DNA sequence: TGCGCCAGCAGCCAAGAGGACGGGAGGGCGTTAGAGCAGTACTTC. It codes for CASSQEDGRALEQYF.